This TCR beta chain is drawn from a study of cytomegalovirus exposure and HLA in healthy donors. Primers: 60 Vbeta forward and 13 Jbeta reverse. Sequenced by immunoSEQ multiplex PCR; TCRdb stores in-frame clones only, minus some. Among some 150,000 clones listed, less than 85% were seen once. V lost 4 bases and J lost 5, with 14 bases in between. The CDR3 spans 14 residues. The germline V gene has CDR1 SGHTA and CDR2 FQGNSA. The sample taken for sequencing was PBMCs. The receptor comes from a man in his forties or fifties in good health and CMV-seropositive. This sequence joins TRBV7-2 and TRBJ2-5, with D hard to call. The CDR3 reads CASSYAQALETQYF. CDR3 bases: TGTGCCAGCAGCTATGCCCAAGCCCTTGAGACCCAGTACTTC.